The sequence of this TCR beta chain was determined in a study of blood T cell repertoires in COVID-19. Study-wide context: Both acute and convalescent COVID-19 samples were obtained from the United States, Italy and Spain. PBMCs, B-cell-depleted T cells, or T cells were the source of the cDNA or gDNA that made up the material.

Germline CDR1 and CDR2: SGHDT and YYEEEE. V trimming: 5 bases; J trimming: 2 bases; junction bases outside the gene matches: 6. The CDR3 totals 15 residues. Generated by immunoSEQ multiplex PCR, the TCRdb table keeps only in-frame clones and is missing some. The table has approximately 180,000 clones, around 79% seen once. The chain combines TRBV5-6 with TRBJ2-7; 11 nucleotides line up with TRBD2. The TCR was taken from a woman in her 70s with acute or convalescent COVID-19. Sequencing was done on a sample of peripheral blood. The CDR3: CASSGTSGATYEQYF. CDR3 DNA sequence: TGTGCCAGCAGTGGGACTAGCGGAGCAACCTACGAGCAGTACTTC.